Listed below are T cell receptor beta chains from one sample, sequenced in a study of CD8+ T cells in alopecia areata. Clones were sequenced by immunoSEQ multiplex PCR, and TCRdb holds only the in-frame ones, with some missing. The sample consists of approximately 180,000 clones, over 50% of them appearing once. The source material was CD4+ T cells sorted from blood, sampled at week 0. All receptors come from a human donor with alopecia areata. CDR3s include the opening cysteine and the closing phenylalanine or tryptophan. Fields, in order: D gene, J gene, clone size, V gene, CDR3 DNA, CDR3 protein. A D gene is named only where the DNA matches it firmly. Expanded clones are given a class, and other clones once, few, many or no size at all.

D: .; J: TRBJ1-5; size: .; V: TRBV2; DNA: TGTGCCAGCACCCCCCGGGGGATAAGCAATCAGCCCCAGCATTTT; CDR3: CASTPRGISNQPQHF
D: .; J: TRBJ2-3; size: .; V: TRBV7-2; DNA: TGTGCCAGCAGCTACCCCAAATCAGATACGCAGTATTTT; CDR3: CASSYPKSDTQYF
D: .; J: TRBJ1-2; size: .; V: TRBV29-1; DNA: TGCAGCGTTGATAAATGGGGGGAACATGGCTACACCTTC; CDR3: CSVDKWGEHGYTF
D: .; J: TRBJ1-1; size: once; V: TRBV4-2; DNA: TGTGCCAGCAGCCAAGATTACAAGACTGAAGCTTTCTTT; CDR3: CASSQDYKTEAFF
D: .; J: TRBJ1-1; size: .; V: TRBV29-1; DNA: TGCAGCGTTGTAGGGATGAACACTGAAGCTTTCTTT; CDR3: CSVVGMNTEAFF
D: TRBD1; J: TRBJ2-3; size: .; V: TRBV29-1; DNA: TGCAGCGTTGTCGGACAGGGGATTACCACAGATACGCAGTATTTT; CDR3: CSVVGQGITTDTQYF
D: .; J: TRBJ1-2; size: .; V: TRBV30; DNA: TGTGCCTGGAGTGTGCGGCAGGGCATTGGTGGCTACACCTTC; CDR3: CAWSVRQGIGGYTF
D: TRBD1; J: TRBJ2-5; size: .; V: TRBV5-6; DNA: TGTGCCAGCAGCTCCAGGGGGCTAGAGACCCAGTACTTC; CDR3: CASSSRGLETQYF
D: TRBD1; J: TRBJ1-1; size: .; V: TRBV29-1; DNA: TGCAGCGCGGGACAGGAGAACACTGAAGCTTTCTTT; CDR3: CSAGQENTEAFF
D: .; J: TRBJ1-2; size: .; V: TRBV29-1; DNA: TGCAGCGTTAATAAAGAGGGGCGGGAAAACTATGGCTACACCTTC; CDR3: CSVNKEGRENYGYTF
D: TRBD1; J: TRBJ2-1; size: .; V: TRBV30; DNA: TGTGCCTGGAGTGTAGTCGGGACAGGGCCTTACAATGAGCAGTTCTTC; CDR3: CAWSVVGTGPYNEQFF
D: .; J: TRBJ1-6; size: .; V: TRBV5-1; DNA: TGCGCCAGCAGCCCGGACGGGTCACCCCTCCACTTT; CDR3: CASSPDGSPLHF
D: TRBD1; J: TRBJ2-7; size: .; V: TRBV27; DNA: TGTGCCAGCAGTTTATTAGGGACAGCCACCTACGAGCAGTACTTC; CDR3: CASSLLGTATYEQYF
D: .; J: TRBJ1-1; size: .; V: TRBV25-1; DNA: TGTGCCAGCAGTGGGCCCGCTCTAGTCAACACTGAAGCTTTCTTT; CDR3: CASSGPALVNTEAFF
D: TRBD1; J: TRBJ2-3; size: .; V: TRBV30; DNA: TGTGCCTGGAGTGGGCAGACAGGGCCAGATACGCAGTATTTT; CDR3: CAWSGQTGPDTQYF
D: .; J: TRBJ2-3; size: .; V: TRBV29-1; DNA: TGCAGCGTTGCCCAGGGGAGGGGAGATACGCAGTATTTT; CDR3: CSVAQGRGDTQYF
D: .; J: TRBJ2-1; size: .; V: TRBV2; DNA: TGTGCCAGCAGTGCGGGGGACCTCAATGAGCAGTTCTTC; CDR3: CASSAGDLNEQFF
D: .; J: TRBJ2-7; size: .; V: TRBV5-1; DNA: TGCGCCAGCAGCTCCGAAGGGGAGCAGTACTTC; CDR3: CASSSEGEQYF
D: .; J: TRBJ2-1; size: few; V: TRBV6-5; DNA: TGTGCCAGCAGTTACAGGGGATTTGAGGCAAAGCAGTTCTTC; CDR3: CASSYRGFEAKQFF
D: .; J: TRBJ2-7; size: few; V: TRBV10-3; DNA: TGTGCCATCAGTGAGAAAGGGTACGAGCAGTACTTC; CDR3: CAISEKGYEQYF
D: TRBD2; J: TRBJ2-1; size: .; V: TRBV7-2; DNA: TGTGCCAGCAGCATAGGACTAGCGGGGGGTACTGAGCAGTTCTTC; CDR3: CASSIGLAGGTEQFF
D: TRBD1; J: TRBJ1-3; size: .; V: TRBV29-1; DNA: TGCAGCGCAGCGGACAGGGCTGGAAACACCATATATTTT; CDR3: CSAADRAGNTIYF
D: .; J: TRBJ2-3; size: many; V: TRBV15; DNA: TGTGCCACCAGCAGAGGAAGGACAGATACGCAGTATTTT; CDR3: CATSRGRTDTQYF
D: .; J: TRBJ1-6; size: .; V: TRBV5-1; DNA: TGCGCCAGCAGCTTCGGACGGGACTCAACAGGACCTAATTCACCCCTCCACTTT; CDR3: CASSFGRDSTGPNSPLHF
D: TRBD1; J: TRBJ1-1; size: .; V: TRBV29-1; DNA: TGCAGCGTTAGACAGGGGGCTCTCGCTTTCTTT; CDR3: CSVRQGALAFF
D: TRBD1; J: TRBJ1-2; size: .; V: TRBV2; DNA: TGTGCCAGCAGTCCCGGACAGGGCAACTATGGCTACACCTTC; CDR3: CASSPGQGNYGYTF
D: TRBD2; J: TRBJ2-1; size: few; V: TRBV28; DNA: TGTGCCAGCAGTCGGACTAGCGGTAACAATGAGCAGTTCTTC; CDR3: CASSRTSGNNEQFF
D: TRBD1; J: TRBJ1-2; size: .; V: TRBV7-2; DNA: TGTGCCAGCAGCCCCGGGACAGGACGAGGCGGCTACACCTTC; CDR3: CASSPGTGRGGYTF
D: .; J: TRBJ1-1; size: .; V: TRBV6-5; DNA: TGTGCCAGCAGAGTTAACAGGAACACTGAAGCTTTCTTT; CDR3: CASRVNRNTEAFF
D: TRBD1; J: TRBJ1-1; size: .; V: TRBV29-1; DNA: TGCAGCGTTGTTAGGACAGGGGGCGGTCGGGACACTGAAGCTTTCTTT; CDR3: CSVVRTGGGRDTEAFF
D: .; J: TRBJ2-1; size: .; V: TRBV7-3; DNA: TGTGCCAGCAGCTTAGGCCTCACAGGTCGCTACAATGAGCAGTTCTTC; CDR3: CASSLGLTGRYNEQFF
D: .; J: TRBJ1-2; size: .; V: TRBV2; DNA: TGTGCCAGCAGTGACTGGGGGGGCTACACCTTC; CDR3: CASSDWGGYTF
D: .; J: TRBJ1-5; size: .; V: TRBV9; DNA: TGTGCCAGCACTCCAGGGATGGGCAATCAGCCCCAGCATTTT; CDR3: CASTPGMGNQPQHF
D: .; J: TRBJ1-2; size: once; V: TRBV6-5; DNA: TGTGCCAGCAGTTTCGGACGTGAGGGTGGCTACACCTTC; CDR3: CASSFGREGGYTF
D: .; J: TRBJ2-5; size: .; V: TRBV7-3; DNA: TGTGCCAGCAGCTTTGGGAGCCAAGAGACCCAGTACTTC; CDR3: CASSFGSQETQYF
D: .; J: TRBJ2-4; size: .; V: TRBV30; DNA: TGTGCCTGGACGGCGAGCAGGAACATTCAGTACTTC; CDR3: CAWTASRNIQYF
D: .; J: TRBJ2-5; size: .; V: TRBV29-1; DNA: TGCAGCGTTGAGACGGGGGGCGGGGAGACCCAGTACTTC; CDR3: CSVETGGGETQYF
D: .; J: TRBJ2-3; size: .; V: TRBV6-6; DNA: TGTGCCAGCAGTTCCACAGAGGTTACGCAGTATTTT; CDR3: CASSSTEVTQYF
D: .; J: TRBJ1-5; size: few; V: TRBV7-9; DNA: TGTGCCAGCAGCCTACAGGGCGAGGGGACTCCCCAGCATTTT; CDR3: CASSLQGEGTPQHF
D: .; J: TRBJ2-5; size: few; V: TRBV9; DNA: TGTGCCAGCAGCGTAGATTCAGGGGCTGGAGAGACCCAGTACTTC; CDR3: CASSVDSGAGETQYF
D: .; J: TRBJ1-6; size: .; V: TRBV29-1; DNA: TGCAAACCCGACCAGAGGGGTCTTAATTCACCCCTCCACTTT; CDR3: CKPDQRGLNSPLHF
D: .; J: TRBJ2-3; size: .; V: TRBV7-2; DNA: TGTGCCAGCAGCCCCAGGTCTTGGAGTACAACAGATACGCAGTATTTT; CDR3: CASSPRSWSTTDTQYF
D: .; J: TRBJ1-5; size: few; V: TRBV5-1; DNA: TGCGCCAGCAGCTTGTCCGGGGACAGCAATCAGCCCCAGCATTTT; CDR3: CASSLSGDSNQPQHF
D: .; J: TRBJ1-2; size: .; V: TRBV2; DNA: TGTGCCAGCAGTGAAGCTGGGGTGGGCCCGGAGTTC; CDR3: CASSEAGVGPEF
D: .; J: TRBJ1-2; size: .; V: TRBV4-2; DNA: TGTGCCAGCAGCCAAGAATCACCTCACTATGGCTACACCTTC; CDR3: CASSQESPHYGYTF
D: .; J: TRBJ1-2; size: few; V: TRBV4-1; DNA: TGCGCCAGCAGCCAACTCGGGGGGCAGGGAGATGGCTACACCTTC; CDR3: CASSQLGGQGDGYTF
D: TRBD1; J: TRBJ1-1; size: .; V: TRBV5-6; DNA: TGTGCCAGCAGCTTGGTTTCGGGACAGGGGTTCGGGAACACTGAAGCTTTCTTT; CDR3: CASSLVSGQGFGNTEAFF
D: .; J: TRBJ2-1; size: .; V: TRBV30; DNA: TGTGCCTGGAGAGACGTGACAGGTCGTTGGGGGATATCCTACAATGAGCAGTTCTTC; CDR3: CAWRDVTGRWGISYNEQFF
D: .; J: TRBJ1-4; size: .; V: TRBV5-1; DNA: TGCGCCAGCAGTAGGGGTTCTAATGAAAAACTGTTTTTT; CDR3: CASSRGSNEKLFF
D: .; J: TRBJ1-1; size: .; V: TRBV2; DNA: TGTGCCAGTCGGCCGAGGAGGGATACTGAAGCTTTCTTT; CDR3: CASRPRRDTEAFF
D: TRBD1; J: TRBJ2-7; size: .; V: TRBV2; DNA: TGTGCCAGCAGTGTGGACAGGGAATGGTACGAGCAGTACTTC; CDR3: CASSVDREWYEQYF
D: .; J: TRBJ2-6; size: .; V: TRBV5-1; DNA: TGCGCCAGCAGCCCCAGTGTGGGGGCCGGGGCCAACGTCCTGACTTTC; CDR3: CASSPSVGAGANVLTF
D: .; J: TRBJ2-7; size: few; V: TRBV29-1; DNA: TGCAGCTCTCGGGTCAGCGCCTCTACAGAGCAGTACTTC; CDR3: CSSRVSASTEQYF